The 28 T cell receptor beta chains in this list originate from one sample, sequenced in a study of response to subunit inactivated influenza vaccine. One entry per CDR3 protein results from TCRdb running MiXCR on the RT-PCR reads. The sample lists fewer than 800,000 distinct CDR3 sequences; around a sixth were seen once. The source material was PBMCs from blood, sampled about 11 days after vaccination. The origin of the receptors is a man in his forties or fifties who received an inactivated influenza vaccine.

This clonotype was counted between two and nine times. The chain carries TRBV6-2 or TRBV6-3 and TRBJ2-4, with D perhaps given as TRBD1 or TRBD2 (6 bases each). Germline V gene lookup returns CDR1 MNHEY and CDR2 SVGEGT. The V end lost 6 bases, the J end lost 3 bases, and 12 bases lay between the germline ends. The CDR3 runs 14 residues. The chain's CDR3 is CASRGGQIKNIQYF. In DNA, the CDR3 is TGTGCCAGCAGGGGAGGACAGATCAAAAACATTCAGTACTTC.

The V call is TRBV28, the J call TRBJ2-7; the D gene is possibly TRBD2 (6 bases). Germline loops: CDR1 MDHEN, CDR2 SYDVKM. Trimming removed 3 bases at V and 3 bases at J, with 12 bases between. The CDR3 has 14 residues. The CDR3 region is CASSFSSGVYEQYF. The DNA of the CDR3 is TGTGCCAGCAGTTTCTCGTCGGGAGTCTACGAGCAGTACTTC.

V is TRBV11-2 and J is TRBJ2-1, with D maybe TRBD1 (6 bases). V shed 4 bases and J shed 0 bases, with 13 bases lying between them. This CDR3 has 16 residues. CDR1 SGHAT and CDR2 FQNNGV come from the germline V gene. The CDR3: CASSSVGGRSYNEQFF. Here the CDR3 DNA reads TGTGCCAGCAGCTCCGTTGGGGGCCGCTCCTACAATGAGCAGTTCTTC.

This clonotype was counted at least ten times. V usage is TRBV7-2 and J usage is TRBJ2-1; D is unresolved. Trimming took 5 bases from V and 7 from J, leaving 9 bases between them. Germline CDR1 and CDR2: SGHTA and FQGNSA. This CDR3 is built from 12 residues. The CDR3 DNA sequence: TGTGCCAGCAGCCATTTCATGAATGAGCAGTTCTTC. Its translation is CASSHFMNEQFF.

This clonotype has only a few counts. The rearrangement links TRBV24-1 to TRBJ2-1; 8 bases match TRBD1. V shed 2 bases, J shed 2 bases, and the junction held 4 bases outside the gene matches. This CDR3 comprises 16 residues. CDR1 is KGHDR and CDR2 is SFDVKD in the germline V gene. The CDR3 region is CATSDSQGVAYNEQFF. The CDR3 nucleotides are TGTGCCACCAGTGATTCACAGGGGGTTGCCTACAATGAGCAGTTCTTC.

This clonotype has a handful of counts. The chain couples TRBV4-3 to TRBJ2-7; 8 bases line up with TRBD2. V lost 3 bases and J lost 0; bases outside the gene matches: 4. Germline V CDR1 and CDR2: LGHNA, YSLEER. This CDR3 region has 15 residues. The CDR3 protein is CASSQGRGGSYEQYF. DNA for the CDR3: TGCGCCAGCAGCCAGGGACGGGGGGGCTCCTACGAGCAGTACTTC.

This rearrangement joins TRBV5-1 to TRBJ2-7; a possible D gene is TRBD2 (6 bases). The CDR3 is 15 residues long. Trimming shortened V by 1 base and J by 0 bases, and 11 bases separated the two germline ends. CDR1 is SGHRS and CDR2 is YFSETQ in the germline V gene. The CDR3 coding sequence is TGCGCCAGCAGCTTGCTAGGACTACCCTCCTACGAGCAGTACTTC. Translated, it gives CASSLLGLPSYEQYF.

There are many counts of this clonotype. The rearrangement joins TRBV28 to TRBJ2-7; D is possibly TRBD1 (7 bases). V was trimmed by 6 bases and J by 7 bases, leaving 19 bases between them. Germline CDR1 is MDHEN and CDR2 is SYDVKM. The CDR3 sequence is 14 residues long. The CDR3 spells CASRHNRGGWEQYF. The DNA of the CDR3 is TGTGCCAGCAGACACAACAGGGGAGGTTGGGAGCAGTACTTC.

The chain links TRBV7-2 to TRBJ2-7, with a possible D match to TRBD1 (5 bases). The CDR3 sequence is 14 residues long. Trimming cost V 0 bases and J 1 base, with 7 bases left between them. Per the germline V gene, CDR1 is SGHTA and CDR2 is FQGNSA. The CDR3 here is CASSLARQSYEQYF. The CDR3 DNA is TGTGCCAGCAGCTTAGCTAGACAGTCCTACGAGCAGTACTTC.

This clonotype was seen a handful of times. The chain is built from TRBV6-1 and TRBJ1-5; no definite D call. The germline V gene encodes CDR1 MNHNS and CDR2 SASEGT. This CDR3 has 15 amino acids. V lost 6 bases, J lost 0 bases, and 12 bases lay in between. CDR3 in DNA: TGTGCCAGCAGGTCCAGCGATTATAGCAATCAGCCCCAGCATTTT. Translation gives CASRSSDYSNQPQHF.

With regard to this clonotype: Since a much larger clone is just one base distant, this may be a read error. The V and J genes are TRBV5-1 and TRBJ2-1; either TRBD1 or TRBD2 may supply D (5 bases each). The CDR3 is 13 residues long. The V gene's germline CDR1 is SGHRS and CDR2 YFSETQ. In DNA, the CDR3 is TGCGCCAGCAGCGTATACCCGAGGGGTGAGCAGTCCTTC. This codes for CASSVYPRGEQSF.

This clonotype has just a few counts. The chain recombines TRBV20-1 with TRBJ2-7; TRBD2 might be the D (5 bases). The CDR3 is 13 residues long. With 0 bases removed from V and 1 base from J, the gap between germline ends came to 7 bases. CDR1 DFQATT and CDR2 SNEGSKA come from the germline V gene (reference sequence). CDR3 loop: CSAREDWSYEQYF. The DNA of the CDR3 is TGCAGTGCTAGAGAGGACTGGTCCTACGAGCAGTACTTC.

This clonotype was seen many times. V is TRBV7-2 and J is TRBJ1-2; the D is unclear. V was clipped by 3 bases and J by 0 bases, with 11 bases between them. Germline CDR1 reads SGHTA; CDR2 reads FQGNSA. The CDR3 is 15 residues long. The CDR3, as DNA: TGTGCCAGCAGCTTGGTCGGCGGGCCTAACTATGGCTACACCTTC. It is translated as CASSLVGGPNYGYTF.

The chain combines TRBV7-2 with TRBJ2-7; 9 bases line up with TRBD2. CDR3 length: 15 residues. Losses at the gene ends were 6 bases for V and 5 bases for J; bases not matched to a gene: 11. CDR1 and CDR2 (germline): SGHTA, FQGNSA. CDR3 protein: CASRRGGGAYHEQYF. CDR3 in DNA: TGTGCCAGCAGGAGGGGCGGGGGGGCCTACCACGAGCAGTACTTC.

The table lists this clonotype with a few counts. The chain joins TRBV5-1 to TRBJ1-1; D is uncertain. V was pared by 4 bases and J by 4 bases, with 20 bases between. This CDR3 contains 16 residues. Germline lookup yields CDR1 SGHRS and CDR2 YFSETQ. In nucleotides, the CDR3 is TGCGCCAGCAGCCCCCGACCATATCAGGCTGCCACTGAAGCTTTCTTT. Amino acid sequence: CASSPRPYQAATEAFF.

There are many counts of this clonotype. The V and J genes are TRBV29-1 and TRBJ1-2; possibly TRBD1 for D (6 bases). CDR3 size: 13 residues. The V and J ends lost 7 bases and 3 bases respectively, with 15 bases between them. Looked up from germline, CDR1 is SQVTM and CDR2 is ANQGSEA. The CDR3 loop reads CSASLGGHYGYTF. The CDR3 coding sequence is TGCAGCGCTTCTCTCGGGGGGCACTATGGCTACACCTTC.

This clonotype was observed a few times. The V gene is TRBV6-2 or TRBV6-3, the J gene TRBJ2-5; D is perhaps TRBD1 (5 bases). Germline CDR1 and CDR2: MNHEY and SVGEGT. The CDR3 is 15 residues long. Between the trimmed V and J ends, which lost 5 bases and 0 bases, there was a span of 13 bases. The CDR3 nucleotides are TGTGCCAGCAGTGACAGAAGAACGTACCAAGAGACCCAGTACTTC. Translating it yields CASSDRRTYQETQYF.

This clonotype was observed a handful of times. The rearrangement links TRBV12-3 or TRBV12-4 to TRBJ1-2; tentatively, D is TRBD1 (5 bases). CDR3 length: 13 amino acids. The V and J ends lost 3 bases and 6 bases respectively, with 11 bases between them. The CDR3 protein is CASSLGRVDGYTF. The DNA for the CDR3 is TGTGCCAGCAGTTTGGGCAGGGTGGATGGCTACACCTTC.

A few counts support this clonotype. J is TRBJ2-7 and V is TRBV29-1; the D is unclear. The CDR3 extends over 14 amino acids. V shed 4 bases and J shed 4 bases, with 17 bases lying between them. CDR1 SQVTM and CDR2 ANQGSEA come from the germline V gene. This CDR3 is CSVGPPLDGYEQYF. CDR3 nucleotide sequence: TGCAGCGTTGGGCCCCCCCTAGACGGATACGAGCAGTACTTC.

This clonotype has more than one count but fewer than ten. V is TRBV7-2 and J is TRBJ2-7; TRBD1 is a possible D gene (5 bases). Germline V gene sequence: CDR1 SGHTA, CDR2 FQGNSA. Trimming took off 0 bases at V and 4 bases at J, with 10 bases between the two ends. This CDR3 has 14 residues. The CDR3: CASSLAGREYEQYF. For the CDR3, the DNA is TGTGCCAGCAGCTTAGCGGGCAGGGAATACGAGCAGTACTTC. The full variable domain, rest sourced from reference TRBV7-2 and TRBJ2-7, is GAGVSQSPSNKVTEKGKDVELRCDPISGHTALYWYRQSLGQGLEFLIYFQGNSAPDKSGLPSDRFSAERTGGSVSTLTIQRTQQEDSAVYLCASSLAGREYEQYFGPGTRLTVT.

This clonotype was seen more than once but under ten times. This sequence joins TRBV4-3 and TRBJ2-5; the match to TRBD1 covers 11 bases. With V trimmed by 0 bases and J by 5 bases, 2 bases remained unmatched. The CDR3 consists of 15 residues. Germline CDR1 and CDR2: LGHNA and YSLEER. The CDR3 loop reads CASSQDWTGGETQYF. The CDR3 region has the DNA TGCGCCAGCAGCCAAGACTGGACAGGGGGCGAGACCCAGTACTTC.

This chain joins TRBV20-1 and TRBJ1-2; D may be TRBD1 (6 bases). This CDR3 comprises 12 residues. Trimming left V 5 bases short and J 8 bases short, with 15 bases between. The germline V gene has CDR1 DFQATT and CDR2 SNEGSKA (reference sequence). The CDR3 region is CSASNGGGGYTF. CDR3 nucleotides: TGCAGTGCTTCGAATGGAGGGGGAGGCTACACCTTC.

The chain is built from TRBV29-1 and TRBJ2-1; 7 bases map to TRBD2. The V gene end was trimmed by 7 bases and the J gene end by 4 bases; junction bases not matched to a gene: 10. The CDR3 runs to 14 residues. From germline, CDR1 is SQVTM and CDR2 ANQGSEA. CDR3 sequence reads: CSGVLAVFYNEQFF. As DNA, the CDR3 is TGCAGCGGCGTCCTAGCGGTCTTTTACAATGAGCAGTTCTTC.

Only a few counts were recorded for this clonotype. The gene calls are TRBV20-1 and TRBJ2-1; D ambiguous. Germline CDR1 is DFQATT and CDR2 is SNEGSKA (reference sequence). V was cut by 0 bases and J by 3 bases, with 6 bases left in between. The CDR3 totals 13 residues. The CDR3 DNA reads TGCAGTGCTAGAGAGGGCAGCTACAATGAGCAGTTCTTC. This codes for CSAREGSYNEQFF.

The chain employs TRBV20-1 and TRBJ1-4; no definite D call. The CDR3 length is 13 residues. Germline CDR1 is DFQATT and CDR2 is SNEGSKA (reference sequence). V lost 6 bases and J 4 bases, leaving 12 bases between the germline ends. Written as DNA, the CDR3 is TGCAGTGCCCTACGTGACCTTAATGAAAAACTGTTTTTT. Amino acid sequence: CSALRDLNEKLFF.

This clonotype turned up a few times. V usage is TRBV20-1 and J usage is TRBJ2-1; 9 bases are a match to TRBD1. The CDR3 is made up of 15 amino acids. CDR1 is DFQATT and CDR2 is SNEGSKA in the germline V gene (reference sequence). V was pared by 0 bases and J by 7 bases, with 7 bases of the junction left unmatched. CDR3 coding DNA: TGCAGTGCTAGAGATGTGGACAGGGGCTTGAATGAGCAGTTCTTC. Amino acid sequence: CSARDVDRGLNEQFF.

The chain employs TRBV20-1 and TRBJ2-5, with D possibly matching TRBD2 (5 bases). The CDR3 is made up of 11 amino acids. Per germline, CDR1 DFQATT and CDR2 SNEGSKA (reference sequence). V shed 6 bases and J shed 7 bases, with 12 bases lying between them. CDR3 in amino acids: CSANSGGTQYF. CDR3 sequence (DNA): TGCAGTGCAAACTCCGGAGGGACCCAGTACTTC.

This clonotype has just a few counts. The chain uses TRBV24-1 and TRBJ2-1; D possibly matches TRBD1 or TRBD2 (5 bases each). Germline CDR1 KGHDR, CDR2 SFDVKD. V dropped 3 bases and J dropped 13 bases, with 12 bases sitting between them. The CDR3 length is 12 residues. CDR3 bases: TGTGCCACCAGTGATGGGGGACCTTCCCAGTTCTTC. It translates to CATSDGGPSQFF.